Shown below are 7 T cell receptor beta chains from a single sample sequenced in a study of blood T cells in healthy people across ages. A second PCR, run for about 7 to 11 cycles, used a sample-barcoded 5' primer plus a J-beta primer mix. TCRdb independently ran MiXCR on the 5' RACE reads; one entry per CDR3 protein. The sample lists approximately 1,100,000 distinct CDR3 sequences; 40% to 55% were seen once. The sample consisted of blood. The receptor source for this set is a woman aged 55-70 years in good health.

The J gene is TRBJ2-1, the V gene TRBV14, with 7 bases lining up with TRBD2. Losses at the gene ends were 5 bases for V and 13 bases for J; bases not matched to a gene: 17. In germline, CDR1 is SGHDN, CDR2 FVKESK. The CDR3 loop spans 15 amino acids. CDR3 DNA sequence: TGTGCCAGCAGCGGGACCAGGGTCCTGCGGGAGACCCAGTTCTTC. Translated, it gives CASSGTRVLRETQFF.

The rearrangement uses TRBV24-1 and TRBJ2-7; TRBD2 matches 7 bases. Per germline, CDR1 KGHDR and CDR2 SFDVKD. After removal of 5 bases from V and 10 bases from J, the junction contained 16 bases not matched to a gene. The CDR3 has 15 amino acids. The CDR3 DNA follows: TGTGCCACCAGTGCGCGGGAGAAATTCGGAGAGGCCCAGTACTTC. It yields the protein CATSAREKFGEAQYF.

The chain recombines TRBV24-1 with TRBJ2-7; 7 bases are a match to TRBD1. This CDR3 region has 14 residues. The trim removed 5 bases at V and 4 bases at J, leaving 7 bases unmatched. Germline V gives CDR1 KGHDR, CDR2 SFDVKD. The CDR3 DNA reads TGTGCCACCAGTGCCACAGGGGAAGAGTACGAGCAGTACTTC. Translated, it gives CATSATGEEYEQYF.

This clonotype was observed a few times. The chain recombines TRBV5-1 with TRBJ2-1, with D possibly matching TRBD1 (6 bases). V was clipped by 4 bases and J by 9 bases, with 11 bases between them. CDR3 length equals 12 residues. Looked up from germline, CDR1 is SGHRS and CDR2 is YFSETQ. The CDR3 protein is CASSRIGGEQFF. The CDR3 DNA is TGCGCCAGCAGCCGGATAGGGGGTGAGCAGTTCTTC.

As to this clonotype: One end of the junction fails to match germline, which may point to a read error. The V and J genes are TRBV29-1 and TRBJ2-3, with a weak D call TRBD2 (6 bases). Germline values: CDR1 SQVTM, CDR2 ANQGSEA. This CDR3 has 17 residues. The CDR3 DNA sequence: TGCAGCGTTGAAGATCCCGGGGGTAGCCTAAGCACAGATGCGCAGTATTTT. This gives the protein CSVEDPGGSLSTDAQYF.

This clonotype turned up a few times. The chain uses TRBV20-1 and TRBJ2-7; TRBD1 matches 8 bases. The V segment lost 6 bases and the J segment 3 bases; nucleotides outside the gene matches: 16. This CDR3 contains 16 residues. The germline gives CDR1 DFQATT, CDR2 SNEGSKA (reference sequence). This CDR3 is CSAQDRAPKSIYEQYF. The CDR3 coding sequence is TGCAGTGCCCAGGACAGGGCCCCAAAAAGCATCTACGAGCAGTACTTC.

Points on this clonotype: One end of the junction does not line up with germline, which may come from a read error. The V call is TRBV2, the J call TRBJ2-4; D may match TRBD1 or TRBD2 (5 bases each). This CDR3 region has 16 residues. Germline V gene data show CDR1 as SNHLY and CDR2 as FYNNEI. DNA for the CDR3: TGTGCCAGCAGTGAAGGCCAGGGTCTAGCCAAAAGCATTCAGTACTTC. Its protein is CASSEGQGLAKSIQYF. The whole variable domain, filled in from reference TRBV2 and TRBJ2-4, reads EPEVTQTPSHQVTQMGQEVILRCVPISNHLYFYWYRQILGQKVEFLVSFYNNEISEKSEIFDDQFSVERPDGSNFTLKIRSTKLEDSAMYFCASSEGQGLAKSIQYFGAGTRLSVL.